The 18 T cell receptor beta chains given below trace back to one sample, sequenced in a study of T-cell reconstitution after alpha-beta-depleted transplantation in children listed by TCRdb under 2016. Receptor amplification or capture employed PCR. This sample was sequenced with an Illumina HiSeq 2500. TCR libraries were prepared with molecular barcoding, using unique molecular identifiers to normalize TCRbeta repertoire quantification. The raw public reads went through TCRdb reprocessing: fastp at Q25, MiXCR clone calling, in-frame beta chains kept. Each CDR3 protein gets just one entry, which takes the most common genes and DNA from the rows behind it. The sample table lists 230,000 or so distinct CDR3 sequences, approximately 9.9% of them with a count of one. The ten largest clones represent 5% to 5.5% of the sample. The starting material was PBMCs from the stem cell graft donor, obtained from the stem cell graft. The receptors come from a human donor who donated a stem cell graft to a child with SCID.

The rearrangement links TRBV18 to TRBJ1-2; D is undetermined. The V end lost 3 bases, the J end lost 8 bases, and 19 bases lay between the germline ends. This CDR3 is built from 15 residues. Per the germline V gene, CDR1 is KGHSH and CDR2 is LQKENI. CDR3: CASSPGAPPLEGYTF. In nucleotides, the CDR3 is TGTGCCAGCTCACCGGGTGCACCGCCCTTGGAGGGCTACACCTTC.

This clonotype appeared many times. This chain links TRBV7-9 with TRBJ2-1, with D possibly matching TRBD1 (6 bases). The germline V gene has CDR1 SEHNR and CDR2 FQNEAQ (reference sequence). The V end was cut by 8 bases, the J end by 8 bases, with 16 bases between. The CDR3 runs 13 residues. CDR3 bases: TGTGCCAGCTTACAGGGTACTTGGGATGAGCAGTTCTTC. Its protein is CASLQGTWDEQFF.

This clonotype was counted ten times or more. CDR3 DNA sequence: TGCGCCAGCAGCTTTTACCGGGACCCATCCTACGAGCAGTACTTC. Its translation is CASSFYRDPSYEQYF. The gene calls are TRBV5-1 and TRBJ2-7; D possibly uses TRBD1 or TRBD2 (5 bases each). Trimming cost V 2 bases and J 1 base, with 13 bases left between them. CDR3 size: 15 residues. Looked up from germline, CDR1 is SGHRS and CDR2 is YFSETQ. Using reference TRBV5-1 and TRBJ2-7 for the parts outside the CDR3, the full variable domain is KAGVTQTPRYLIKTRGQQVTLSCSPISGHRSVSWYQQTPGQGLQFLFEYFSETQRNKGNFPGRFSGRQFSNSRSEMNVSTLELGDSALYLCASSFYRDPSYEQYFGPGTRLTVT.

This clonotype was counted ten times or more. The chain carries TRBV3-1 and TRBJ1-3; no definite D call. CDR3 length equals 14 residues. Germline V lookup: CDR1 LGHDT, CDR2 YNNKEL (reference sequence). V gave up 4 bases and J gave up 5 bases, with 12 bases separating them. The CDR3 region has the DNA TGTGCCAGCAGCCCCCGACACCCTAGAAACACCATATATTTT. Its translation is CASSPRHPRNTIYF. Full variable domain (outside the CDR3, taken from reference TRBV3-1 and TRBJ1-3): DTAVSQTPKYLVTQMGNDKSIKCEQNLGHDTMYWYKQDSKKFLKIMFSYNNKELIINETVPNRFSPKSPDKAHLNLHINSLELGDSAVYFCASSPRHPRNTIYFGEGSWLTVV.

Turning to this clonotype: A much larger clone is a single base away; this may be a read error. The rearrangement uses TRBV7-2 and TRBJ2-1; no definite D call. Germline CDR1 SGHTA, CDR2 FQGNSA. The CDR3 length is 16 residues. Written as DNA, the CDR3 is TGTGCCAGCAGCTTAGCCGGAACGCGGCCTTACAATGAGCAGCTCTTC. It codes for CASSLAGTRPYNEQLF.

This clonotype was detected ten times or more. The V gene is TRBV7-8, the J gene TRBJ1-1, with TRBD1 identical over 7 bases. Germline CDR1 and CDR2: SGHVS and FQNEAQ. This CDR3 comprises 16 residues. V was clipped by 5 bases and J by 1 base; unmatched bases: 10. CDR3 sequence (DNA): TGTGCCAGCAGCCCAGTAGGGACAGCTAAGAACACTGAAGCTTTCTTT. Amino acids: CASSPVGTAKNTEAFF.

In this sample, this clonotype turned up many times. In DNA, the CDR3 is TGCCCGTTACAGGGGTCGCCTAGGGGGGGTTCTGAAGCTTTCTTT. Encoded protein: CPLQGSPRGGSEAFF. V is TRBV5-1 and J is TRBJ1-1, with TRBD1 identical over 7 bases. The CDR3 loop spans 15 amino acids. Per the germline V gene, CDR1 is SGHRS and CDR2 is YFSETQ.

This clonotype was seen repeatedly, ten times or more. The chain has TRBV5-6 and TRBJ1-2; no reliable D call. This CDR3 is 13 amino acids long. Trimming took off 2 bases at V and 8 bases at J, with 13 bases between the two ends. The germline V gene encodes CDR1 SGHDT and CDR2 YYEEEE. CDR3 nucleotides: TGTGCCAGCAGCTTTGACTCGCGGAGCGGCTACACCTTC. It encodes CASSFDSRSGYTF.

This clonotype was observed at least ten times. The V call is TRBV7-9, the J call TRBJ2-4, with 7 bases lining up with TRBD1. The CDR3 is 15 amino acids. The germline CDR1 and CDR2 sequences are SEHNR and FQNEAQ (reference sequence). V gave up 4 bases and J gave up 8 bases; unmatched junction bases: 11. CDR3 amino acids: CASSSGQAASDIQYF. CDR3 bases: TGTGCCAGCAGCTCCGGACAGGCGGCGTCGGACATTCAGTACTTC.

CDR3 sequence (DNA): TGTGCCAGCAGGTTCTTATACACTGAAGCTTTCTTT. This sequence encodes CASRFLYTEAFF. V and J are TRBV7-9 and TRBJ1-1; D is undetermined. This CDR3 has 12 residues. Per the germline V gene, CDR1 is SEHNR and CDR2 is FQNEAQ (reference sequence). V lost 6 bases to trimming and J lost 3 bases, with 8 bases between them.

In this sample, this clonotype turned up many times. The chain has TRBV10-3 and TRBJ2-1; D is tentatively TRBD1 or TRBD2 (6 bases each). Germline assignment: CDR1 ENHRY and CDR2 SYGVKD. CDR3 length: 16 amino acids. V was shortened by 3 bases and J by 4 bases, with 16 bases between the two germline ends. CDR3 DNA sequence: TGTGCCATCAGTGAAGAAGGAGGGGGGCGTTACAATGAGCAGTTCTTC. Its translation is CAISEEGGGRYNEQFF.

This clonotype has ten or more counts. V and J are TRBV6-5 and TRBJ1-2; the match to TRBD1 covers 7 bases. Trimming removed 6 bases from V and 3 bases from J; junction bases left unmatched: 7. There are 14 residues in the CDR3. Germline V lookup: CDR1 MNHEY, CDR2 SVGAGI. The CDR3 nucleotides are TGTGCCAGCAGCTACGGACAGGTTGACTATGGCTACACCTTC. Translation gives CASSYGQVDYGYTF.

In this sample, this clonotype turned up many times. J is TRBJ1-2 and V is TRBV5-1; no reliable D call. The V gene's germline CDR1 is SGHRS and CDR2 YFSETQ. The CDR3 consists of 16 residues. V lost 0 bases, J lost 3 bases, and 15 bases lay in between. CDR3 nucleotides: TGCGCCAGCAGCTTGGCCGGTCAACTAACCCACTATGGCTACACCTTC. Its protein product is CASSLAGQLTHYGYTF.

This clonotype has a count of ten or more. This rearrangement joins TRBV5-1 to TRBJ1-1, with a possible D match to TRBD1 (5 bases). In germline, CDR1 is SGHRS, CDR2 YFSETQ. The CDR3 length is 14 residues. V lost 4 bases, J lost 8 bases, and 18 bases lay in between. The chain's CDR3 is CASSLTGGSTEAFF. The CDR3 region has the DNA TGCGCCAGCAGCCTGACGGGGGGGAGCACCGAAGCTTTCTTT.

This clonotype was seen more than once but under ten times. The chain employs TRBV7-2 and TRBJ1-2, with 7 bases lining up with TRBD1. V lost 1 base and J lost 4; bases outside the gene matches: 6. This CDR3 has 15 residues. In germline, CDR1 is SGHTA, CDR2 FQGNSA. The CDR3 is CASSLGQGLPYGYTF. The CDR3 DNA reads as TGTGCCAGCAGCTTAGGACAGGGTTTACCCTATGGCTACACCTTC.

Ten or more counts support this clonotype. V gene TRBV20-1 combines with J gene TRBJ2-3; unclear D gene. V was clipped by 4 bases and J by 4 bases, with 6 bases between them. Germline loops: CDR1 DFQATT, CDR2 SNEGSKA (reference sequence). The CDR3 totals 11 residues. The CDR3 nucleotides read TGCAGTGCTAAAAGGGCAGATACGCAGTATTTT. Its translation: CSAKRADTQYF.

This clonotype was observed at least ten times. The genes are TRBV6-5 and TRBJ2-7, with a weak D call TRBD1 (5 bases). Trimming took 2 bases from V and 3 from J, leaving 11 bases between them. The CDR3 runs to 14 residues. The germline V gene has CDR1 MNHEY and CDR2 SVGAGI. The CDR3: CASSYPDRLYEQYF. The CDR3 nucleotides read TGTGCCAGCAGTTACCCTGACAGACTCTACGAGCAGTACTTC.

The table lists this clonotype with many counts. This sequence joins TRBV7-2 and TRBJ2-7; D unresolved. V was trimmed by 2 bases and J by 5 bases, leaving 16 bases between them. Germline lookup yields CDR1 SGHTA and CDR2 FQGNSA. The CDR3 runs 15 residues. The CDR3 protein is CASSLLGHQTDEQYF. In DNA, the CDR3 is TGTGCCAGCAGCTTACTGGGCCATCAAACCGACGAGCAGTACTTC.